This T cell receptor (beta chain) was captured by sequencing in a study of blood T cell repertoires in COVID-19 (dated by TCRdb to about 2020). Notes on the research overall: The collaborator samples originated in the United States, Italy and Spain and spanned the acute and convalescent phases of COVID-19. The material from the prospective study consisted of cDNA or gDNA derived from T cells, B-cell-depleted T cells, or PBMCs. Deeply sampled blood TCRbeta repertoires from subjects exposed to, actively infected with, or recovered from COVID-19 were included in the dataset. The repertoires were made available in a free public database intended to serve as a resource for research on the immune response to SARS-CoV-2. Samples were obtained from the ongoing ImmuneRACE study (first 160 participants) and from about 1,300 subjects provided by 6 global collaborators. Nearly every sample came with metadata listing a de-identified subject ID, COVID-19 status, age in years and sex. Where available, HLA class I and class II types were taken from metadata supplied by the sample provider and were not determined by assay-based typing.

The immunoSEQ Assay, a bias-controlled multiplex PCR, was used to amplify TCRbeta CDR3 regions from genomic DNA. As for the authors' bioinformatics: The number of nucleated cells in each sample was estimated by amplification of reference gene primers within the assay. Sequence reads were collapsed and filtered to measure the absolute abundance of every unique TCRbeta CDR3 rearrangement. For each sample, productive Simpson clonality was calculated by taking the square root of Simpson's diversity index across productive rearrangements. TCRdb took this table from immuneACCESS and kept in-frame rearrangements with V and J called. Such tables lack part of the clones; where checked against another copy, unresolved V genes explain under half of the gap, and the rest is unexplained. V, J and clone size reflect that table, while D and trimming were determined from the DNA. Recorded for this sample are 380,000 or so clones; about 90% of them occurred a single time. 1% to 1.5% of the sample goes to the ten largest clones.

What the research found in general, with its limitations: How much clinical and demographic metadata was included differed by source and by participant, and the metadata was provided uncurated.

Comment on this clone: It has no known antigen specificity. Base qualities are not at hand, and no much larger clone is one base apart.

Collaborating institutions collected whole blood in K2EDTA tubes following their own protocols. For TCRbeta analysis, collaborator samples were shipped as frozen whole blood, as isolated PBMCs, or as DNA extracted from either sample type. The sequence was collected from a man aged 40-50 years with acute or convalescent COVID-19. The sequenced sample was peripheral blood.

Read as DNA, the sequence is TGTGCCAGCCAACTAGCGGTTACCGATGAGCAGTTCTTC. Translated, it gives CASQLAVTDEQFF. The sequence links TRBV2 to TRBJ2-1; TRBD2 matches 8 bases in the middle. The CDR3 runs 13 residues from the cysteine to the phenylalanine. Of all the DNA, just the CDR3 is kept, 39 bases in frame from base 1. CDR1 and CDR2, looked up from the germline V gene, are SNHLY and FYNNEI. Germline trimming amounts to 8 bases on V and 8 bases on J, with 8 as the count of junction bases outside the gene matches.